The rows below give T cell receptor beta chains drawn from one sample of a study of beta chain features in type 1 diabetes. Generated by immunoSEQ multiplex PCR, the TCRdb table keeps only in-frame clones and is missing some. Seen here are hundreds of thousands of clones, roughly 11% observed once, and the top ten hold 0.045% to 0.06%. What was sequenced was naive CD4+ T cells from blood. These receptors came from a woman under 30 in good health. Both conserved end residues are part of each CDR3. Each record gives: clone size, J gene, D gene, V gene, CDR3 protein, CDR3 DNA. A D gene is named only where the DNA matches it firmly. Clone sizes are given selectively: once, few, many, or a class where the clone is expanded.

abundance: few; j_gene: TRBJ2-3; d_gene: TRBD2; v_gene: TRBV9; CDR3aa: CASSYVPGTRLVLDTQYF; CDR3nt: TGTGCCAGCAGCTACGTACCCGGGACTAGATTGGTGTTGGATACGCAGTATTTT
abundance: .; j_gene: TRBJ2-4; d_gene: .; v_gene: TRBV6-5; CDR3aa: CASRAPAKNIQYF; CDR3nt: TGTGCCAGCAGAGCTCCGGCCAAAAACATTCAGTACTTC
abundance: few; j_gene: TRBJ2-3; d_gene: TRBD1; v_gene: TRBV28; CDR3aa: CASSLWSGQGSDTQYF; CDR3nt: TGTGCCAGCAGTTTGTGGTCGGGACAGGGATCTGATACGCAGTATTTT
abundance: .; j_gene: TRBJ2-1; d_gene: TRBD1; v_gene: TRBV11-3; CDR3aa: CASSSASGQGAPSSYNEQFF; CDR3nt: TGTGCCAGCAGCAGCGCGTCGGGACAGGGGGCGCCGAGCTCCTACAATGAGCAGTTCTTC
abundance: many; j_gene: TRBJ2-6; d_gene: .; v_gene: TRBV13; CDR3aa: CASKRTPDSGANVLTF; CDR3nt: TGTGCCAGCAAACGGACCCCAGACTCTGGGGCCAACGTCCTGACTTTC
abundance: .; j_gene: TRBJ2-1; d_gene: TRBD1; v_gene: TRBV29-1; CDR3aa: CSVEGADRVFGEQFF; CDR3nt: TGCAGCGTTGAAGGGGCGGACAGGGTTTTTGGTGAGCAGTTCTTC
abundance: few; j_gene: TRBJ1-2; d_gene: .; v_gene: TRBV29-1; CDR3aa: CSVQDSYGYTF; CDR3nt: TGCAGCGTACAAGACAGCTATGGCTACACCTTC
abundance: few; j_gene: TRBJ2-3; d_gene: .; v_gene: TRBV7-9; CDR3aa: CAPDTQYF; CDR3nt: TGTGCCCCAGATACGCAGTATTTT
abundance: few; j_gene: TRBJ2-3; d_gene: .; v_gene: TRBV5-1; CDR3aa: CASSFGTPEDTQYF; CDR3nt: TGCGCCAGCAGCTTCGGGACGCCTGAAGATACGCAGTATTTT
abundance: few; j_gene: TRBJ2-3; d_gene: .; v_gene: TRBV6-6; CDR3aa: CASSLGVLTDTQYF; CDR3nt: TGTGCCAGCAGTCTCGGGGTATTAACAGATACGCAGTATTTT
abundance: .; j_gene: TRBJ1-2; d_gene: TRBD1; v_gene: TRBV30; CDR3aa: CAWNRGLHGYTF; CDR3nt: TGTGCCTGGAATAGGGGGCTTCATGGCTACACCTTC
abundance: .; j_gene: TRBJ1-2; d_gene: .; v_gene: TRBV29-1; CDR3aa: CSVDYAGQGYGYTF; CDR3nt: TGCAGCGTTGATTACGCCGGCCAGGGGTATGGCTACACCTTC
abundance: .; j_gene: TRBJ2-2; d_gene: .; v_gene: TRBV4-3; CDR3aa: CASSQRSHTGELFF; CDR3nt: TGCGCCAGCAGCCAAAGGAGCCACACCGGGGAGCTGTTTTTT
abundance: .; j_gene: TRBJ2-3; d_gene: .; v_gene: TRBV18; CDR3aa: CASSPMTIDTQYF; CDR3nt: TGTGCCAGCTCACCGATGACAATCGATACGCAGTATTTT
abundance: .; j_gene: TRBJ1-1; d_gene: TRBD1; v_gene: TRBV10-3; CDR3aa: CAISDRDRTEAFF; CDR3nt: TGTGCCATCAGTGATCGGGACAGAACTGAAGCTTTCTTT
abundance: few; j_gene: TRBJ2-4; d_gene: .; v_gene: TRBV5-6; CDR3aa: CASSLGTENIQYF; CDR3nt: TGTGCCAGCAGCTTGGGGACAGAAAACATTCAGTACTTC
abundance: few; j_gene: TRBJ2-2; d_gene: TRBD2; v_gene: TRBV7-2; CDR3aa: CASSSYGGADTGELFF; CDR3nt: TGTGCCAGCAGCTCCTACGGGGGGGCTGACACCGGGGAGCTGTTTTTT
abundance: few; j_gene: TRBJ2-7; d_gene: TRBD2; v_gene: TRBV7-9; CDR3aa: CASSPRDYRSSYEQYF; CDR3nt: TGTGCCAGCAGCCCACGGGACTACCGCAGCTCCTACGAGCAGTACTTC
abundance: few; j_gene: TRBJ2-1; d_gene: TRBD2; v_gene: TRBV7-2; CDR3aa: CASSLVLLAGGNEQFF; CDR3nt: TGTGCCAGCAGCTTAGTATTGCTAGCGGGAGGAAATGAGCAGTTCTTC
abundance: .; j_gene: TRBJ2-3; d_gene: TRBD2; v_gene: TRBV5-1; CDR3aa: CASEAGGSTDTQYF; CDR3nt: TGCGCCAGCGAAGCGGGGGGAAGCACAGATACGCAGTATTTT
abundance: .; j_gene: TRBJ1-5; d_gene: .; v_gene: TRBV28; CDR3aa: CATELRGYRQPQHF; CDR3nt: TGTGCCACCGAACTACGGGGTTACAGGCAGCCCCAGCATTTT
abundance: few; j_gene: TRBJ2-5; d_gene: .; v_gene: TRBV7-2; CDR3aa: CASSVDRRETQYF; CDR3nt: TGTGCCAGCAGCGTCGACAGAAGAGAGACCCAGTACTTC
abundance: few; j_gene: TRBJ2-5; d_gene: TRBD1; v_gene: TRBV29-1; CDR3aa: CSVADRGETQYF; CDR3nt: TGCAGCGTCGCCGACAGGGGCGAGACCCAGTACTTC
abundance: many; j_gene: TRBJ1-1; d_gene: .; v_gene: TRBV29-1; CDR3aa: CSVAPGAEAFF; CDR3nt: TGCAGCGTTGCCCCTGGAGCTGAAGCTTTCTTT
abundance: .; j_gene: TRBJ1-4; d_gene: .; v_gene: TRBV7-2; CDR3aa: CASSSTVQGPEKLFF; CDR3nt: TGTGCCAGCAGCTCGACGGTACAGGGACCTGAAAAACTGTTTTTT
abundance: few; j_gene: TRBJ2-1; d_gene: TRBD1; v_gene: TRBV29-1; CDR3aa: CSVRDRGYNEQFF; CDR3nt: TGCAGCGTCCGGGACAGGGGCTACAATGAGCAGTTCTTC
abundance: .; j_gene: TRBJ2-5; d_gene: .; v_gene: TRBV9; CDR3aa: CASSVSGRETQYF; CDR3nt: TGTGCCAGCAGCGTCAGCGGGCGAGAGACCCAGTACTTC
abundance: .; j_gene: TRBJ2-5; d_gene: .; v_gene: TRBV19; CDR3aa: CASSWMPQETQYF; CDR3nt: TGTGCCAGTAGTTGGATGCCTCAAGAGACCCAGTACTTC
abundance: few; j_gene: TRBJ1-2; d_gene: .; v_gene: TRBV7-9; CDR3aa: CASSPPEYQTTNYGYTF; CDR3nt: TGTGCCAGCAGCCCCCCCGAGTATCAGACGACTAACTATGGCTACACCTTC
abundance: few; j_gene: TRBJ2-1; d_gene: .; v_gene: TRBV11-2; CDR3aa: CASSKNNEQFF; CDR3nt: TGTGCCAGCAGCAAGAACAATGAGCAGTTCTTC
abundance: few; j_gene: TRBJ2-3; d_gene: .; v_gene: TRBV7-3; CDR3aa: CASSLTGGGTDTQYF; CDR3nt: TGTGCCAGCAGCTTAACAGGGGGAGGCACAGATACGCAGTATTTT
abundance: .; j_gene: TRBJ1-5; d_gene: .; v_gene: TRBV28; CDR3aa: CASSFGDSSNQPQHF; CDR3nt: TGTGCCAGCAGTTTTGGCGATTCGAGCAATCAGCCCCAGCATTTT
abundance: few; j_gene: TRBJ2-7; d_gene: .; v_gene: TRBV6-5; CDR3aa: CASSSNTGFSYEQYF; CDR3nt: TGTGCCAGCAGTTCCAATACAGGTTTCTCCTACGAGCAGTACTTC
abundance: few; j_gene: TRBJ1-5; d_gene: TRBD1; v_gene: TRBV15; CDR3aa: CATSLGTGIEPQHF; CDR3nt: TGTGCCACCAGCTTAGGGACAGGGATAGAGCCCCAGCATTTT
abundance: .; j_gene: TRBJ2-3; d_gene: TRBD1; v_gene: TRBV5-1; CDR3aa: CASSLEGAADTQYF; CDR3nt: TGCGCCAGCAGCTTGGAGGGGGCGGCAGATACGCAGTATTTT
abundance: few; j_gene: TRBJ2-5; d_gene: TRBD1; v_gene: TRBV2; CDR3aa: CASSEILGQGETQYF; CDR3nt: TGTGCCAGCAGTGAAATTCTGGGACAGGGTGAGACCCAGTACTTC
abundance: .; j_gene: TRBJ2-7; d_gene: .; v_gene: TRBV7-9; CDR3aa: CASSPSGVASSYEQYF; CDR3nt: TGTGCCAGCAGCCCATCAGGAGTTGCGAGCTCCTACGAGCAGTACTTC